This T cell receptor (beta chain) was captured by sequencing in a study of blood T cell repertoires in COVID-19. In the study overall: Researchers got acute and convalescent COVID-19 samples from the United States, Italy and Spain. The analysed material was cDNA or gDNA that came from T cells, B-cell-depleted T cells, or PBMCs.

Those enrolled in Seattle joined during active infection and were followed longitudinally afterward. In the authors' workflow: Reference gene primer amplification gave nucleated cell count estimates. Clones were sequenced by immunoSEQ multiplex PCR, and TCRdb holds only the in-frame ones, with some missing. D and trimming come from the DNA, and the V and J calls and clone size come from that table. Of nearly 350,000 clones listed, over 80% are singletons. The TCR originated in a woman between 45 and 65 years old with COVID-19, enrolled during active disease. Sequencing was performed on peripheral blood.

This CDR3 reads CASSAGLAGAGNEQFF. Here the CDR3 DNA reads TGTGCCAGCAGCGCGGGACTAGCGGGAGCTGGCAATGAGCAGTTCTTC. The chain recombines TRBV5-4 with TRBJ2-1; TRBD2 aligns across 14 bases. The CDR3 contains 16 residues. The V and J ends lost 4 bases and 6 bases, in that order; junction bases with no gene match: 6. Germline CDR1 is SGHNT and CDR2 is YYREEE (reference sequence).